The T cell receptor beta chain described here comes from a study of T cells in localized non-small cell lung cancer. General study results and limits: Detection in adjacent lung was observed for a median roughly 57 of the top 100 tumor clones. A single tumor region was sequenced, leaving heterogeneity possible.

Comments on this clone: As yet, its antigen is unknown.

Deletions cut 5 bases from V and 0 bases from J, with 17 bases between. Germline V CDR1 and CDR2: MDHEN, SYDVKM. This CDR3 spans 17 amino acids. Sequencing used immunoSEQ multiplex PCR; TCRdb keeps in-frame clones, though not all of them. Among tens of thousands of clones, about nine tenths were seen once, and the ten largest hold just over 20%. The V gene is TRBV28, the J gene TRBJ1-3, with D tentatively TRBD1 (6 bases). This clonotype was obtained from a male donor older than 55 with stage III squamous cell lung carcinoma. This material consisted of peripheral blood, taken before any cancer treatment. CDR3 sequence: CASSLRGGPSSGNTIYF. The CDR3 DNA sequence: TGTGCCAGCAGTCTTAGGGGGGGCCCGAGCTCTGGAAACACCATATATTTT.